Listed here are 18 T cell receptor beta chains from one sample, sequenced in a study of blood T cell repertoires in COVID-19. Clones were read by immunoSEQ multiplex PCR, and TCRdb kept only the in-frame ones, dropping some. The sample has approximately 250,000 clones; about 91% are singletons. The sample consisted of PBMCs or T cells enriched from blood (not recorded which). The receptors come from a man aged 40-55 years who had been exposed to COVID-19.

The chain uses TRBV27 and TRBJ2-1; D perhaps matches TRBD1 (5 bases). V lost 5 bases, J lost 0 bases, and 11 bases lay in between. Per the germline V gene, CDR1 is MNHEY and CDR2 is SMNVEV (reference sequence). The CDR3 is 15 amino acids. DNA of the CDR3: TGTGCCAGCAGTGTCGACAGTAGCTCCTACAATGAGCAGTTCTTC. This sequence encodes CASSVDSSSYNEQFF.

The rearrangement uses TRBV6-2 or TRBV6-3 and TRBJ2-7; no definite D call. V was shortened by 2 bases and J by 0 bases, with 8 bases between the two germline ends. This CDR3 spans 14 amino acids. Germline V gene lookup returns CDR1 MNHEY and CDR2 SVGEGT. The DNA of the CDR3 is TGTGCCAGCAGTTACGGGCCTCTCTCCTACGAGCAGTACTTC. Amino acid sequence: CASSYGPLSYEQYF.

The V call is TRBV7-8, the J call TRBJ2-1; TRBD2 might be the D (6 bases). Germline V gives CDR1 SGHVS, CDR2 FQNEAQ. V lost 6 bases and J lost 0, with 15 bases in between. The CDR3 totals 16 residues. The CDR3 coding sequence is TGTGCCAGCAGAAGACTAAGGGGAGGCTCCTACAATGAGCAGTTCTTC. It yields the protein CASRRLRGGSYNEQFF.

This sequence joins TRBV19 and TRBJ1-1; 9 bases are shared with TRBD1. Trimming cost V 7 bases and J 6 bases; bases outside gene matches: 9. Germline V gives CDR1 LNHDA, CDR2 SQIVND (reference sequence). The CDR3 is made up of 14 amino acids. CDR3 in DNA: TGTGCCAGTACCTCGGGACAGGGAGTTGCTGAAGCTTTCTTT. As protein: CASTSGQGVAEAFF.

The CDR3 DNA is TGTGCCAGCAGCCAAGTTTCAACAATGAACACCGGGGAGCTGTTTTTT. Protein sequence: CASSQVSTMNTGELFF. V usage is TRBV14 and J usage is TRBJ2-2, with D hard to call. CDR1 SGHDN and CDR2 FVKESK come from the germline V gene. CDR3 length: 16 residues. The V and J ends lost 1 base and 1 base respectively, with 10 bases between them.

The genes are TRBV7-9 and TRBJ2-2; 8 positions agree with TRBD1. J lost 3 bases, V lost 4 bases, and 16 bases had no gene match. Germline CDR1 reads SEHNR; CDR2 reads FQNEAQ (reference sequence). The CDR3 spans 19 residues. The CDR3 sequence: CASSSKGDRLSDDTGELFF. In DNA form, the CDR3 reads TGTGCCAGCAGCTCCAAGGGGGACAGGCTATCGGATGACACCGGGGAGCTGTTTTTT.

The CDR3 reads CASSFGPGYENEQYF. CDR3 in DNA: TGTGCCAGCAGCTTTGGACCGGGATACGAGAACGAGCAGTACTTC. This rearrangement joins TRBV11-1 to TRBJ2-7; TRBD2 is a possible D gene (5 bases). Trimming left V 3 bases short and J 5 bases short, with 17 bases between. Germline assignment: CDR1 SGHAT and CDR2 FQDESV (reference sequence). This CDR3 region has 15 residues. Full variable domain (missing parts from reference TRBV11-1 and TRBJ2-7): EAEVAQSPRYKITEKSQAVAFWCDPISGHATLYWYRQILGQGPELLVQFQDESVVDDSQLPKDRFSAERLKGVDSTLKIQPAELGDSAMYLCASSFGPGYENEQYFGPGTRLTVT.

In its sample, this clone was seen a few times. The chain links TRBV18 to TRBJ2-2; 8 positions match TRBD1. CDR3 length: 17 residues. CDR1 and CDR2 (germline): KGHSH, LQKENI. Losses at the gene ends were 3 bases for V and 1 base for J; bases not matched to a gene: 7. CDR3 DNA sequence: TGTGCCAGCTCACCGAGGACAGGGATAATGAACACCGGGGAGCTGTTTTTT. Protein sequence: CASSPRTGIMNTGELFF.

J is TRBJ1-5 and V is TRBV7-2, with D unclear. Trimming removed 2 bases at V and 1 base at J, with 6 bases between. Germline CDR1 SGHTA, CDR2 FQGNSA. CDR3 length: 14 residues. The CDR3 protein is CASSLLSSNQPQHF. CDR3 nucleotides: TGTGCCAGCAGCTTATTATCCAGCAATCAGCCCCAGCATTTT.

The chain carries TRBV19 and TRBJ1-1; 8 positions agree with TRBD1. J lost 2 bases, V lost 6 bases, and 8 bases had no gene match. Germline V gene lookup returns CDR1 LNHDA and CDR2 SQIVND (reference sequence). This CDR3 contains 15 residues. The CDR3: CASSLRDRINTEAFF. In nucleotides, the CDR3 is TGTGCCAGTAGCCTCCGGGACAGGATTAACACTGAAGCTTTCTTT.

The chain links TRBV6-5 to TRBJ2-7; D is ambiguous. In germline, CDR1 is MNHEY, CDR2 SVGAGI. The CDR3 length is 11 residues. The V gene lost 9 bases and the J gene lost 1 base, with 7 bases spanning the gap. The CDR3 reads CARTPSYEQYF. The DNA for the CDR3 is TGTGCCAGGACTCCGTCCTACGAGCAGTACTTC.

The chain combines TRBV28 with TRBJ1-6; weak D call: TRBD1 (5 bases). V lost 2 bases, J lost 3 bases, and 11 bases lay in between. From germline, CDR1 is MDHEN and CDR2 SYDVKM. This CDR3 contains 16 residues. DNA for the CDR3: TGTGCCAGCAGTTTAGCCAGGGCGGACTATAATTCACCCCTCCACTTT. Amino acids: CASSLARADYNSPLHF. Complete variable domain (other parts from reference TRBV28 and TRBJ1-6): DVKVTQSSRYLVKRTGEKVFLECVQDMDHENMFWYRQDPGLGLRLIYFSYDVKMKEKGDIPEGYSVSREKKERFSLILESASTNQTSMYLCASSLARADYNSPLHFGNGTRLTVT.

This clone was found a few times. The chain carries TRBV18 and TRBJ1-1; TRBD1 matches 9 bases. The V and J ends lost 5 bases and 1 base, in that order; junction bases with no gene match: 11. Germline V CDR1 and CDR2: KGHSH, LQKENI. This CDR3 spans 17 amino acids. The DNA of the CDR3 is TGTGCCAGCTCATCGACATTGGGACAGGGACCGAACACTGAAGCTTTCTTT. Amino acid sequence: CASSSTLGQGPNTEAFF.

The J gene is TRBJ2-1, the V gene TRBV7-9; 9 positions agree with TRBD1. Germline CDR1 SEHNR, CDR2 FQNEAQ (reference sequence). There are 12 residues in the CDR3. The CDR3 DNA reads TGTACCGGGACAGGGTACCACAATGAGCAGTTCTTC. This encodes CTGTGYHNEQFF.

The chain's CDR3 is CASSARDTLTTTYEQYF. The CDR3 region has the DNA TGTGCCAGCAGTGCCCGGGACACCCTAACCACCACCTACGAGCAGTACTTC. The gene calls are TRBV6-2 or TRBV6-3 and TRBJ2-7; a weak D match, TRBD1 (6 bases). CDR1 MNHEY and CDR2 SVGEGT come from the germline V gene. This CDR3 is 17 amino acids long. Trimming shortened V by 5 bases and J by 2 bases, and 22 bases separated the two germline ends.

The chain couples TRBV10-3 to TRBJ1-2; 9 bases agree with TRBD1. The CDR3 totals 12 residues. Germline lookup yields CDR1 ENHRY and CDR2 SYGVKD. Unmatched junction bases numbered 4, after V lost 6 bases and J lost 8 bases. The CDR3 DNA is TGTGCCATCAGCCGGGACAGGGACGGCTACACCTTC. Protein product: CAISRDRDGYTF.

This chain uses TRBV6-1 with TRBJ2-6; 8 bases line up with TRBD2. Germline trimming cut 2 bases from V and 0 bases from J; bases unmatched to any gene: 3. Per the germline V gene, CDR1 is MNHNS and CDR2 is SASEGT. The CDR3 contains 17 residues. CDR3 residues: CASSELGGVSGANVLTF. CDR3 in DNA: TGTGCCAGCAGTGAACTCGGGGGGGTCTCTGGGGCCAACGTCCTGACTTTC.

The chain has TRBV29-1 and TRBJ1-1; a possible D gene is TRBD1 (6 bases). V was shortened by 6 bases and J by 6 bases, with 20 bases between the two germline ends. This CDR3 region has 14 residues. CDR1 is SQVTM and CDR2 is ANQGSEA in the germline V gene. Here the CDR3 DNA reads TGCAGCGTGGTACCTGAGGGGGAGTGGGCTGAAGCTTTCTTT. Translation: CSVVPEGEWAEAFF.